This TCR beta chain was recovered during a study of T cell repertoires in cytomegalovirus infection. TCRdb recomputed calls from the reads with MiXCR, one row per CDR3 protein. The table has roughly 860,000 distinct CDR3 sequences, 30% to 35% seen once. CDR1 and CDR2 from the germline V gene are MNHNS and SASEGT. This CDR3 is 15 amino acids long. Trimming took off 1 base at V and 10 bases at J, with 17 bases between the two ends. Points on this clonotype: What it binds is not known.

Sequences were derived from cultured CD8+ T cells from PBMCs, sampled from culture after CMV antigen stimulation. The chain links TRBV6-1 to TRBJ2-1, with D hard to call. This TCR came from a human donor in good health (CMV status not recorded). Some clones in this sample may be carry-over from other donors' samples. Written as DNA, the CDR3 is TGTGCCAGCAGTGAAGAGCTGGACGGAACCGGCGAGCAGTTCTTC. Protein product: CASSEELDGTGEQFF.